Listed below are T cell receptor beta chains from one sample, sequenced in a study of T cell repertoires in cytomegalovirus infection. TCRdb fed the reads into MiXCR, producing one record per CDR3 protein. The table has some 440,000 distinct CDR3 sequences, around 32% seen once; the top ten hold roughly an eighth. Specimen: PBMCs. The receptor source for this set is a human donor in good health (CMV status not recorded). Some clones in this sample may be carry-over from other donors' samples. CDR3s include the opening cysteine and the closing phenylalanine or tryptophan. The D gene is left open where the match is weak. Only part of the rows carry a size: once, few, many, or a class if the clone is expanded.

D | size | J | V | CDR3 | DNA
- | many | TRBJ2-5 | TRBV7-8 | CASSAQDQETQYF | TGTGCCAGCAGCGCCCAGGACCAAGAGACCCAGTACTTC
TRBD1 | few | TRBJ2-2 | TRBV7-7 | CASSLTDRANTGELFF | TGTGCTAGCAGCTTAACTGACAGGGCCAACACCGGGGAGCTGTTTTTT
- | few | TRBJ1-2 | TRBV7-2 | CASSLITATNYGYTF | TGTGCCAGCAGCTTAATAACAGCCACTAACTATGGCTACACCTTC
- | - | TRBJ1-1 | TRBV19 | CASSSRDNLEAFF | TGTGCCAGTAGTTCTCGGGACAACCTTGAAGCTTTCTTT
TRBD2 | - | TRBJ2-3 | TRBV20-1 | CSASFERGTTDTQYF | TGCAGTGCTAGTTTTGAGCGGGGGACCACAGATACGCAGTATTTT
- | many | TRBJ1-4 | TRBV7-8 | CASSLARGPGWLFF | TGTGCCAGCAGCTTAGCGCGCGGCCCTGGGTGGCTGTTTTTT
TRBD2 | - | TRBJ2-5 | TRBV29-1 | CSVEERGDPQETQYF | TGCAGCGTTGAGGAGCGGGGGGACCCGCAAGAGACCCAGTACTTC
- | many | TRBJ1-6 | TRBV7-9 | CASSPPGAGIANSPLHF | TGTGCCAGCAGCCCCCCCGGGGCCGGGATAGCTAATTCACCCCTCCACTTT
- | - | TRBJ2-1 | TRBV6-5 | CASSYLRGKGPHNEQFF | TGTGCCAGCAGTTACCTCCGGGGGAAAGGCCCTCACAATGAGCAGTTCTTC
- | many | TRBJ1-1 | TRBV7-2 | CASSLGMGAFF | TGTGCCAGCAGCTTAGGGATGGGAGCTTTCTTT
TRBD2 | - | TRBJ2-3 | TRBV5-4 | CASSTGTSGADTQYF | TGTGCCAGCAGCACCGGGACTAGCGGTGCAGATACGCAGTATTTT
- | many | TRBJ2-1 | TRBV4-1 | CASSHPLGAGGDEQFF | TGCGCCAGCAGCCACCCGTTGGGGGCAGGTGGGGATGAGCAGTTCTTC
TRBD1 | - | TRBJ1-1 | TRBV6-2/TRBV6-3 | CASSYSATGEAEAFF | TGTGCCAGCAGTTACTCTGCGACAGGGGAGGCTGAAGCTTTCTTT
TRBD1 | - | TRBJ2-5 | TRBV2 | CASSRSEPTGAETQYF | TGTGCCAGCAGTCGATCCGAACCTACAGGGGCAGAGACCCAGTACTTC
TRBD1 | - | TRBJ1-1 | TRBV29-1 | CSVYGTGNTEAFF | TGCAGCGTTTATGGGACAGGGAACACTGAAGCTTTCTTT
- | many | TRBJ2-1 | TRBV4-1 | CASSHQGDNEQFF | TGCGCCAGCAGCCATCAAGGGGACAATGAGCAGTTCTTC
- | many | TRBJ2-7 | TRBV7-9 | CASSLDTEQYF | TGTGCCAGCAGCTTAGACACTGAGCAGTACTTC
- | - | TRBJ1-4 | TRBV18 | CASSPPSGSGEKLFF | TGTGCCAGCTCACCACCGAGCGGGTCCGGTGAAAAACTGTTTTTT
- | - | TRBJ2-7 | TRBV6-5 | CASSNSHRSYEQYF | TGTGCCAGCAGTAACTCTCACCGGTCCTACGAGCAGTACTTC
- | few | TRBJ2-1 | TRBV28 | CAYGRPPLNEQFF | TGTGCCTACGGCCGTCCGCCTCTCAATGAGCAGTTCTTC
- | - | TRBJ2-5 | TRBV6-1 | CASSEDPARETQYF | TGTGCCAGCAGTGAAGACCCTGCCCGAGAGACCCAGTACTTC
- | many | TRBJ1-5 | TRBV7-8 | CASSLVGVFSNQPQHF | TGTGCCAGCAGCTTAGTCGGGGTCTTTAGCAATCAGCCCCAGCATTTT
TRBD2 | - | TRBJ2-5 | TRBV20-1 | CSASQGGASGPKETQYF | TGCAGTGCTAGCCAAGGAGGGGCTAGCGGACCAAAAGAGACCCAGTACTTC
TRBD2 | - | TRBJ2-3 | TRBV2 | CASRGLLYTDTQSF | TGTGCCAGCAGGGGACTACTCTACACAGATACGCAGTCTTTT
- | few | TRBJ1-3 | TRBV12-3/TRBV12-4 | CASSFVGAGNTIYF | TGTGCCAGCAGTTTTGTCGGGGCGGGAAACACCATATATTTT
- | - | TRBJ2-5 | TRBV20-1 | CSAARRAWQETQYF | TGCAGTGCTGCCCGGCGAGCGTGGCAAGAGACCCAGTACTTC
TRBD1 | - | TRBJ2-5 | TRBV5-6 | CASSLGTGAETQYF | TGTGCCAGCAGCCTAGGGACAGGGGCGGAGACCCAGTACTTC
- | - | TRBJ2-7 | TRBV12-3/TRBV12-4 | CASSLGQGSAYEQYF | TGTGCCAGCAGTTTAGGGCAGGGGTCGGCTTACGAGCAGTACTTC
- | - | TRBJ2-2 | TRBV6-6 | CASSYSPKPNTGELFF | TGTGCCAGCAGTTACAGTCCAAAACCGAACACCGGGGAGCTGTTTTTT
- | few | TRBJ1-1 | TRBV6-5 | CASSQSVLRGNTEAFF | TGTGCCAGCAGTCAATCGGTTCTCCGGGGGAACACTGAAGCTTTCTTT
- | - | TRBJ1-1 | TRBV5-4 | CASSLGLFGATNTEAFF | TGTGCCAGCAGCTTGGGGCTCTTCGGGGCGACGAACACTGAAGCTTTCTTT
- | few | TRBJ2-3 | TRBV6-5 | CASSVSGFTDTQYF | TGTGCCAGCAGCGTTAGCGGTTTCACAGATACGCAGTATTTT
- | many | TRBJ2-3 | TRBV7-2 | CASSLEGPFSTDTQYF | TGTGCCAGCAGCTTAGAGGGCCCCTTTAGCACAGATACGCAGTATTTT
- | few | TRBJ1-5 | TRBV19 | CASSINVGKFHQPQHF | TGTGCCAGTAGTATAAACGTAGGGAAGTTCCATCAGCCCCAGCATTTT
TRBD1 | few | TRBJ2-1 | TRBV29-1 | CSIRDRGNNEQFF | TGCAGCATCCGGGACAGGGGCAACAATGAGCAGTTCTTC
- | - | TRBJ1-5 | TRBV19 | CASSISGLHSNQPQHF | TGTGCCAGTAGTATTTCGGGCCTACATAGCAATCAGCCCCAGCATTTT
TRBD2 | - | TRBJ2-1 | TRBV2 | CASREGREGPYNEQFF | TGTGCCAGCAGAGAGGGCCGGGAGGGGCCTTACAATGAGCAGTTCTTC
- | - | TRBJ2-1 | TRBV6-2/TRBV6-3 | CASIRTGVLSYNEQFF | TGTGCCAGCATTAGAACGGGGGTCCTCTCCTACAATGAGCAGTTCTTC
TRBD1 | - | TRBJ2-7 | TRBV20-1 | CSARAGGTYEQYF | TGCAGTGCTAGAGCAGGGGGAACCTACGAGCAGTACTTC
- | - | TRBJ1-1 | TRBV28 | CAISLAQVGTEAFF | TGTGCCATCAGTTTAGCCCAGGTGGGGACTGAAGCTTTCTTT
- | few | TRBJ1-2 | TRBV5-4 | CASSLGQPTGYTF | TGTGCCAGCAGCTTGGGGCAGCCGACGGGCTACACCTTC
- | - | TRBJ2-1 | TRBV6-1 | CASSELQYNEQFF | TGTGCCAGCAGTGAACTACAGTACAATGAGCAGTTCTTC
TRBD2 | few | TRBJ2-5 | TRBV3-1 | CASSHPMGWGGQETQYF | TGTGCCAGCAGCCATCCTATGGGTTGGGGGGGTCAAGAGACCCAGTACTTC
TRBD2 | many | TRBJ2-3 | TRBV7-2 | CASSLDLRGGGTDTQYF | TGTGCCAGCAGCTTAGATCTGCGGGGGGGAGGGACAGATACGCAGTATTTT
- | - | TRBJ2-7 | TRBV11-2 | CASSLDRGGLKYF | TGTGCCAGCAGCTTAGACAGGGGAGGTCTAAAGTACTTC
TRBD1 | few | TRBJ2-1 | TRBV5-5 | CASSFLDRGRGGTYNEQFF | TGTGCCAGCAGCTTCTTAGACAGGGGGAGGGGGGGCACCTACAATGAGCAGTTCTTC
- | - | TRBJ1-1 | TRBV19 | CASSLETAEAFF | TGTGCCAGTAGTCTAGAGACCGCTGAAGCTTTCTTT
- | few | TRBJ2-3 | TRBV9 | CASSVEEQFTDTQYF | TGTGCCAGCAGCGTAGAGGAGCAGTTCACAGATACGCAGTATTTT
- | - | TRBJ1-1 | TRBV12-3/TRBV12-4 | CASSFETGDMNTEAFF | TGTGCCAGCAGTTTTGAGACGGGAGATATGAACACTGAAGCTTTCTTT
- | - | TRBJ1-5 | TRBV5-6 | CASSLGQISNQPQHF | TGTGCCAGCAGCCTCGGACAGATTAGCAATCAGCCCCAGCATTTT